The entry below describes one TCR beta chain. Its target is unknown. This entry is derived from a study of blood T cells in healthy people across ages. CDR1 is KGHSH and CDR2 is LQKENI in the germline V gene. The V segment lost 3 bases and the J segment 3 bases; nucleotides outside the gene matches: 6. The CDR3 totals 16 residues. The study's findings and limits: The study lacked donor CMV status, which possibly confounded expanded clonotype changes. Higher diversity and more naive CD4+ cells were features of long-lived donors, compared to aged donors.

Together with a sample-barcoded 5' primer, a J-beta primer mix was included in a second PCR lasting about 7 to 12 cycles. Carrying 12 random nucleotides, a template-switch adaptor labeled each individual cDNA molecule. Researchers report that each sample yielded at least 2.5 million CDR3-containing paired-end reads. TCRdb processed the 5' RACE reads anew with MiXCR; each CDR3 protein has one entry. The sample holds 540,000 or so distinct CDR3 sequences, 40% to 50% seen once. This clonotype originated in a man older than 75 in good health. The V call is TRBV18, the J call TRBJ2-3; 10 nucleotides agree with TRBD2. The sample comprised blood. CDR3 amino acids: CASSPYTSGNTDTQYF. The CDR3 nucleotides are TGTGCCAGCTCACCCTACACTAGCGGGAATACAGATACGCAGTATTTT.